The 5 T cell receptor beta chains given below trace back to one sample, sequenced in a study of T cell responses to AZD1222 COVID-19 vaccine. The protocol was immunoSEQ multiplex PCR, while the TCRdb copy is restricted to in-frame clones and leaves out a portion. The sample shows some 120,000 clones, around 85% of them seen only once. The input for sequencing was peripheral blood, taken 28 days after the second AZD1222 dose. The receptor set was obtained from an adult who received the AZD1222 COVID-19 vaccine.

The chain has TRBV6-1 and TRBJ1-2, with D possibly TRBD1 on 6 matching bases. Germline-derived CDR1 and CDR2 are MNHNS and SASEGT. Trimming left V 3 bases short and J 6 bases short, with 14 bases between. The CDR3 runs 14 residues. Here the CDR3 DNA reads TGTGCCAGCAGTGAGAATCTGGGGGCAGATGGCTACACCTTC. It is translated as CASSENLGADGYTF.

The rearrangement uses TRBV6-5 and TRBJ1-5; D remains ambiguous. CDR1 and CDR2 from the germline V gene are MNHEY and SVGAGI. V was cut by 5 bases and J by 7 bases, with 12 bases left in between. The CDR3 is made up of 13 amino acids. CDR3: CASSREVQQPQHF. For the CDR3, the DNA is TGTGCCAGCAGTAGGGAGGTTCAACAGCCCCAGCATTTT.

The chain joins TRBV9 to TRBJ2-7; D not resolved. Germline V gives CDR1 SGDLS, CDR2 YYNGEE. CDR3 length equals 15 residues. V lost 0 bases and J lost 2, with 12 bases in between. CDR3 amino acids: CASSVAAGPTYEQYF. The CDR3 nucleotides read TGTGCCAGCAGCGTAGCGGCCGGACCTACCTACGAGCAGTACTTC.

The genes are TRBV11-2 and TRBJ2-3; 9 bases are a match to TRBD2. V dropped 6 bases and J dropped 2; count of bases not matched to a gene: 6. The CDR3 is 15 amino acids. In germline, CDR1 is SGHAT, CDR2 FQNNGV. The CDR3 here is CASSPAGGITDTQYF. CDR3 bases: TGTGCCAGCAGTCCAGCGGGGGGCATCACAGATACGCAGTATTTT.

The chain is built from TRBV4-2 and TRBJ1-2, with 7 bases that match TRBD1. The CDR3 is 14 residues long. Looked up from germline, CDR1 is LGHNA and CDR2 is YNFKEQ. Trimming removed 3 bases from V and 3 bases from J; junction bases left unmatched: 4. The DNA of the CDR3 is TGTGCCAGCAGCCAGCCCGGGACAGACTATGGCTACACCTTC. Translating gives CASSQPGTDYGYTF.